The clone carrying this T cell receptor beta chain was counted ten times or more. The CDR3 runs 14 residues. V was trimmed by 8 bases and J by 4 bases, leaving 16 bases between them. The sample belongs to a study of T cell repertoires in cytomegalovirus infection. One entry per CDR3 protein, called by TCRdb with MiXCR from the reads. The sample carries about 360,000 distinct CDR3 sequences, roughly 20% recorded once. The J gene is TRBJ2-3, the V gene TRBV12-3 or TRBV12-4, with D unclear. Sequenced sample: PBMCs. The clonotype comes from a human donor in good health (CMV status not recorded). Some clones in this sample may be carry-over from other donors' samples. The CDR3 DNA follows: TGTGCCAGCGGACGGGCTCTACCCTCAGATACGCAGTATTTT. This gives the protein CASGRALPSDTQYF.